Presented here are 26 T cell receptor beta chains from one specimen sequenced in a study of blood T cell repertoires in COVID-19. TCRdb's copy holds only in-frame clones and misses some; the assay was immunoSEQ multiplex PCR. Counted here are some 40,000 clones, over 75% occurring once; the ten biggest clones make up just under 45%. What was sequenced was peripheral blood. All receptors derive from a woman of 80 years or more with acute or convalescent COVID-19.

This chain connects TRBV7-3 to TRBJ2-3; 9 nucleotides align to TRBD2. The CDR3 runs to 15 residues. The germline CDR1 and CDR2 sequences are SGHTA and FQGTGA. Unmatched junction bases numbered 8, after V lost 5 bases and J lost 5 bases. The CDR3 region is CASSLGLAGIDTQYF. CDR3 DNA: TGTGCCAGCAGCCTGGGACTAGCCGGCATAGATACGCAGTATTTT.

V is TRBV7-2 and J is TRBJ2-1; TRBD1 matches at 7 bases. After removal of 5 bases from V and 4 bases from J, the junction contained 2 bases not matched to a gene. This CDR3 is built from 13 residues. CDR1 is SGHTA and CDR2 is FQGNSA in the germline V gene. This CDR3 is CASSAQGYNEQFF. The CDR3 DNA reads as TGTGCCAGCAGCGCACAGGGGTACAATGAGCAGTTCTTC.

The chain has TRBV28 and TRBJ1-1; a possible D gene is TRBD1 (6 bases). The CDR3 consists of 15 residues. CDR1 MDHEN and CDR2 SYDVKM come from the germline V gene. Deletions cut 5 bases from V and 3 bases from J, with 16 bases between. The CDR3 sequence: CASSRARGWDTEAFF. The CDR3 DNA follows: TGTGCCAGCAGTCGGGCCAGGGGATGGGACACTGAAGCTTTCTTT.

This sequence joins TRBV5-1 and TRBJ1-2, with unresolved D. The CDR3 runs 12 residues. CDR1 and CDR2 from the germline V gene are SGHRS and YFSETQ. V was trimmed by 7 bases and J by 4 bases, leaving 11 bases between them. CDR3 in DNA: TGCGCCAGCGGCCAGGCAGGCTATGGCTACACCTTC. Translation gives CASGQAGYGYTF.

The chain uses TRBV12-3 or TRBV12-4 and TRBJ1-4; TRBD1 aligns across 7 bases. This CDR3 region has 12 residues. J lost 10 bases, V lost 6 bases, and 5 bases had no gene match. CDR3 region: CASSLRQGKLFF. The CDR3 DNA is TGTGCCAGCAGCCTCCGACAGGGAAAACTGTTTTTT.

Of note for this clone: Other DNA sequences in this specimen translate into the identical CDR3. The chain links TRBV11-3 to TRBJ1-1; 8 bases fit TRBD1. V was pared by 4 bases and J by 1 base, with 5 bases of the junction left unmatched. Germline V lookup: CDR1 SGHNT, CDR2 YENEEA. This CDR3 contains 15 residues. The CDR3 DNA sequence: TGTGCCAGCAGCTCGGGACAGGCGCAGAACACTGAAGCTTTCTTT. This codes for CASSSGQAQNTEAFF.

J is TRBJ1-6 and V is TRBV6-1; 10 bases map to TRBD1. J gave up 7 bases and V 4 bases, and 7 bases lay outside the gene matches. The CDR3 loop spans 16 amino acids. CDR1 is MNHNS and CDR2 is SASEGT in the germline V gene. The CDR3 protein is CASSVSPGQGNSPLHF. In DNA, the CDR3 is TGTGCCAGCAGTGTCTCACCGGGACAGGGGAATTCACCCCTCCACTTT.

This sequence joins TRBV6-4 and TRBJ2-1; 14 bases line up with TRBD2. Looked up from germline, CDR1 is MRHNA and CDR2 is SNTAGT. This CDR3 is 14 amino acids long. V gave up 6 bases and J gave up 16 bases; unmatched junction bases: 11. The CDR3 bases are TGTGCCAGCAGCGCCGGGACTAGCGGGAGACCCTTATTCTTC. Translation gives CASSAGTSGRPLFF.

This sequence joins TRBV19 and TRBJ2-3; 7 nucleotides match TRBD1. V gave up 2 bases and J gave up 8 bases; unmatched junction bases: 7. Germline V gene sequence: CDR1 LNHDA, CDR2 SQIVND (reference sequence). This CDR3 region has 14 residues. In DNA, the CDR3 is TGTGCCAGTAGTATAACAGGGGCCCCGGGTACGCAGTATTTT. This translates into CASSITGAPGTQYF.

This sequence joins TRBV28 and TRBJ1-1; unclear D gene. The CDR3 extends over 12 amino acids. Per germline, CDR1 MDHEN and CDR2 SYDVKM. V was shortened by 2 bases and J by 12 bases, with 13 bases between the two germline ends. DNA of the CDR3: TGTGCCAGCAGTTTACCAGGTCGCGTACCTTTCTTT. Its protein product is CASSLPGRVPFF.

This clone was recorded only once. J is TRBJ1-1 and V is TRBV7-6, with D possibly being TRBD1 (5 bases). Germline CDR1 is SGHVS and CDR2 is FNYEAQ. V was pared by 3 bases and J by 0 bases, with 8 bases between. The CDR3 totals 14 residues. The chain's CDR3 is CASSFDRVNTEAFF. The DNA of the CDR3 is TGTGCCAGCAGCTTCGACAGAGTGAACACTGAAGCTTTCTTT.

The chain carries TRBV19 and TRBJ2-7; TRBD2 aligns across 7 bases. V shed 4 bases and J 5 bases; nucleotides not matched to a gene: 5. The CDR3 is made up of 13 amino acids. Germline CDR1 reads LNHDA; CDR2 reads SQIVND (reference sequence). CDR3 DNA sequence: TGTGCCAGTAGTACCTCACGGGGGGACGAGCAGTACTTC. It specifies CASSTSRGDEQYF.

The genes are TRBV7-2 and TRBJ1-5; 7 nucleotides align to TRBD1. The CDR3 runs to 19 residues. With 1 base clipped from V and 1 base from J, the junction kept 13 bases outside the gene matches. From germline, CDR1 is SGHTA and CDR2 FQGNSA. CDR3 amino acids: CASSLGGLIQGTSNQPQHF. CDR3 bases: TGTGCCAGCAGCTTAGGAGGTCTGATACAGGGGACCAGCAATCAGCCCCAGCATTTT. The variable domain in full, completed from reference TRBV7-2 and TRBJ1-5, reads GAGVSQSPSNKVTEKGKDVELRCDPISGHTALYWYRQSLGQGLEFLIYFQGNSAPDKSGLPSDRFSAERTGGSVSTLTIQRTQQEDSAVYLCASSLGGLIQGTSNQPQHFGDGTRLSIL.

The genes are TRBV5-4 and TRBJ2-5; 7 bases align to TRBD2. CDR3 size: 15 residues. V lost 3 bases, J lost 2 bases, and 7 bases stayed unmatched. CDR1 and CDR2 from the germline V gene are SGHNT and YYREEE (reference sequence). The CDR3 region is CASSSKREGQETQYF. CDR3 in DNA: TGTGCCAGCAGCTCGAAGCGGGAAGGACAAGAGACCCAGTACTTC.

V usage is TRBV19 and J usage is TRBJ2-2; 11 bases match TRBD2. The CDR3 spans 18 residues. Germline trimming cut 3 bases from V and 2 bases from J; bases unmatched to any gene: 8. Germline V gene lookup returns CDR1 LNHDA and CDR2 SQIVND (reference sequence). In nucleotides, the CDR3 is TGTGCCAGTAGTATCGTGATAGGACTAGCGGGTAACACCGGGGAGCTGTTTTTT. Protein sequence: CASSIVIGLAGNTGELFF.

This clone has only a few counts. The chain combines TRBV2 with TRBJ1-1; perhaps TRBD1 as D (5 bases). The CDR3 is 14 amino acids. CDR1 is SNHLY, CDR2 FYNNEI, per germline. With 9 bases removed from V and 1 base from J, the gap between germline ends came to 15 bases. CDR3 amino acids: CASERGGANTEAFF. CDR3 bases: TGTGCCAGTGAAAGGGGCGGGGCGAACACTGAAGCTTTCTTT.

The rearrangement joins TRBV5-1 to TRBJ2-3; D might be TRBD1 (6 bases). Germline V lookup: CDR1 SGHRS, CDR2 YFSETQ. Trimming took 0 bases from V and 1 from J, leaving 12 bases between them. The CDR3 consists of 16 residues. Here the CDR3 DNA reads TGCGCCAGCAGCTTGGGGGGTGGACAGCGCACAGATACGCAGTATTTT. Translation gives CASSLGGGQRTDTQYF.

The rearrangement links TRBV6-6 to TRBJ2-7; D is undetermined. V gave up 4 bases and J gave up 5 bases, with 15 bases separating them. This CDR3 contains 14 residues. Germline V CDR1 and CDR2: MNHNY, SVGAGI (reference sequence). Written as DNA, the CDR3 is TGTGCCAGCAGTTCGTCGGTGGTAACCCACGAGCAGTACTTC. Translated, it gives CASSSSVVTHEQYF.

This clone has just one count. J is TRBJ2-3 and V is TRBV30; 7 bases agree with TRBD1. The CDR3 consists of 12 residues. The ends lost 0 bases at V and 8 bases at J; junction bases unmatched: 2. Germline CDR1 reads GTSNPN; CDR2 reads SVGIG (reference sequence). The CDR3 region is CAWSVGDSTQYF. The DNA of the CDR3 is TGTGCCTGGAGTGTTGGGGACAGTACGCAGTATTTT. Drawing the rest from reference TRBV30 and TRBJ2-3, the complete variable domain is SQTIHQWPATLVQPVGSPLSLECTVEGTSNPNLYWYRQAAGRGLQLLFYSVGIGQISSEVPQNLSASRPQDRQFILSSKKLLLSDSGFYLCAWSVGDSTQYFGPGTRLTVL.

V is TRBV11-2 and J is TRBJ1-1, with D perhaps TRBD1 (5 bases). V shed 7 bases and J shed 1 base, with 13 bases lying between them. This CDR3 comprises 14 residues. Germline V gene sequence: CDR1 SGHAT, CDR2 FQNNGV. The CDR3 DNA sequence: TGTGCCAGCACCAGGACACCGGGGAACACTGAAGCTTTCTTT. Translation: CASTRTPGNTEAFF.

The chain joins TRBV27 to TRBJ1-5, with a possible D match to TRBD1 (5 bases). Per the germline V gene, CDR1 is MNHEY and CDR2 is SMNVEV (reference sequence). This CDR3 has 15 residues. Trimming took off 1 base at V and 0 bases at J, with 7 bases between the two ends. CDR3 bases: TGTGCCAGCAGTTTATTCGGGGGTAGCAATCAGCCCCAGCATTTT. This codes for CASSLFGGSNQPQHF.

The chain has TRBV29-1 and TRBJ2-3, with a tentative D call TRBD2 (5 bases). V gave up 7 bases and J gave up 1 base, with 15 bases separating them. There are 14 residues in the CDR3. Germline lookup yields CDR1 SQVTM and CDR2 ANQGSEA. The CDR3 loop reads CSATIRGRTDTQYF. The CDR3 DNA reads TGCAGCGCCACGATTCGCGGGCGCACAGATACGCAGTATTTT.

V gene TRBV6-1 combines with J gene TRBJ1-5; TRBD1 might be the D (6 bases). The germline gives CDR1 MNHNS, CDR2 SASEGT. CDR3 size: 16 residues. Trimming pared 0 bases from V and 2 bases from J, leaving 11 bases between. CDR3 protein: CASSEAVGAGNQPQHF. The DNA for the CDR3 is TGTGCCAGCAGTGAAGCGGTGGGGGCGGGCAATCAGCCCCAGCATTTT.

V usage is TRBV9 and J usage is TRBJ2-3; 9 bases are shared with TRBD2. Germline V lookup: CDR1 SGDLS, CDR2 YYNGEE. The CDR3 totals 15 residues. The V segment lost 4 bases and the J segment 4 bases; nucleotides outside the gene matches: 7. CDR3 sequence: CASSLGGTSPDTQYF. CDR3 nucleotide sequence: TGTGCCAGCAGCCTCGGTGGGACTAGCCCAGATACGCAGTATTTT.

This clone was observed a single time. V and J are TRBV19 and TRBJ1-5, with 9 nucleotides matching TRBD1. The ends lost 3 bases at V and 9 bases at J; junction bases unmatched: 9. Germline-derived CDR1 and CDR2 are LNHDA and SQIVND (reference sequence). The CDR3 extends over 15 amino acids. Here the CDR3 reads CASSITQGALRPQHF. The CDR3, as DNA: TGTGCCAGTAGTATTACACAGGGGGCCCTGAGGCCCCAGCATTTT.

V gene TRBV5-4 combines with J gene TRBJ2-3; 7 bases map to TRBD1. The trim removed 2 bases at V and 4 bases at J, leaving 4 bases unmatched. CDR3 length: 14 residues. CDR1 and CDR2 from the germline V gene are SGHNT and YYREEE (reference sequence). The CDR3 DNA reads as TGTGCCAGCAGCTTAGAGGGGGCATCAGATACGCAGTATTTT. Its protein product is CASSLEGASDTQYF.